This entry concerns a single T cell receptor beta chain. Its cognate antigen is unknown. The CDR3 has 13 residues. This sample was included in a study of CD8+CD57+ T cells in acquired aplastic anemia. Looking at the study overall: On average, sorted CD4+ and CD8+ cells gave roughly 3 ug of DNA. Notes on the study in general: For CD8+ Simpson's diversity, patients and controls showed no significant difference.

Using genomic DNA as the template, TCR beta VDJ and CDR3 profiling was carried out. TCRdb redid the calling of the reads with MiXCR, one entry per CDR3 protein. The sample lists 400,000 to 450,000 distinct CDR3 sequences; 65% to 75% were seen once. The material sequenced was sorted CD4+, CD8+, or CD8+CD57+ T cells (not recorded which) from PBMCs. The chain has TRBV12-3 or TRBV12-4 and TRBJ2-7; a weak D match, TRBD2 (5 bases). The better agreement between TRBJ2-5 and the DNA end casts doubt on the J call. This sequence was found in a human donor in good health, serving as a control. The CDR3 region is CASKIGLAETQYF. Here the CDR3 DNA reads TGTGCCAGCAAGATTGGGCTAGCAGAGACCCAGTACTTC.